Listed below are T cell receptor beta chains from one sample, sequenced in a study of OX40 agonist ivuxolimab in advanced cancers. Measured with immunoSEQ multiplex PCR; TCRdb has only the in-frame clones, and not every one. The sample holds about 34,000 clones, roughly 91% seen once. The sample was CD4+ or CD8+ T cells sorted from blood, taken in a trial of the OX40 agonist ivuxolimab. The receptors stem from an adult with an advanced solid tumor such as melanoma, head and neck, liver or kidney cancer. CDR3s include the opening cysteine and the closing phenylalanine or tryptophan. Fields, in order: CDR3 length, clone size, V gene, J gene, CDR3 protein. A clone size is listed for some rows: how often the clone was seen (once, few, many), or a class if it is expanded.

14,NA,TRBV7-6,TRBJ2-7,CASSLGAGAYEQYF
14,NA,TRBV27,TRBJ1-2,CASSPTLREAGYTF
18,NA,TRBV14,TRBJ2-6,CASSQVHGILSGANVLTF
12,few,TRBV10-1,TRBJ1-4,CASRTGGLRLFF
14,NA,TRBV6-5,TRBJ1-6,CASSYVQTNSPLHF
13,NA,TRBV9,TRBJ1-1,CASSYSLNTEAFF
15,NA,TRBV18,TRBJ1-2,CASSPTSDSNYGYTF
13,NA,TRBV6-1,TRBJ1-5,CASSERLNQPQHF
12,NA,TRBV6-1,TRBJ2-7,CASRDMDYEQYF
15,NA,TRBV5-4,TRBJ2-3,CASSLGGQGTDTQYF
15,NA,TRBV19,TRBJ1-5,CASSIDIERGQPQHF
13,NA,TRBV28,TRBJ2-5,CASSSGGVKTQYF
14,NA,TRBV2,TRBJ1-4,CASSLQVGNEKLFF
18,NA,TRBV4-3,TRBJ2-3,CASSQGLAGGKGADTQYF
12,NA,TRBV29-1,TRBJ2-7,CSVSGHNYEQYF
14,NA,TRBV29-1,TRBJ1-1,CSVEETSMTTEAFF
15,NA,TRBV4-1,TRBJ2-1,CASSHTPDSWDEQFF
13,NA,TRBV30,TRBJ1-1,CAWAGQVNTEAFF
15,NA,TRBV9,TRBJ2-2,CASSVGGSSTGELFF
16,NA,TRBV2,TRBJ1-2,CASSETPGYANYGYTF
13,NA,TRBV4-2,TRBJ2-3,CASSQGAPGTQYF